Each of the 19 T cell receptor beta chains below was sequenced from the same sample in a study of cytomegalovirus exposure and HLA in healthy donors. PCR was performed using 60 Vbeta and 13 Jbeta primers. Profiling relied on immunoSEQ multiplex PCR, and the TCRdb table lists in-frame clones only, not all of them. The sample holds 150,000 to 200,000 clones, about 80% seen once. Material: PBMCs. These TCRs come from a woman aged 45 to 65 in good health and CMV-seropositive.

The chain combines TRBV5-1 with TRBJ1-2; a possible D gene is TRBD1 (5 bases). Per the germline V gene, CDR1 is SGHRS and CDR2 is YFSETQ. With 0 bases removed from V and 0 bases from J, the gap between germline ends came to 12 bases. The CDR3 sequence is 16 residues long. The CDR3, as DNA: TGCGCCAGCAGCTTGGAAGGGGCAGGAGCTAACTATGGCTACACCTTC. It is translated as CASSLEGAGANYGYTF.

As to this clone: Germline is not matched at one junction end, which may reflect a read error. This chain links TRBV7-9 with TRBJ2-3; D is unresolved. This CDR3 spans 12 amino acids. Germline values: CDR1 SEHNR, CDR2 FQNEAQ (reference sequence). Here the CDR3 reads CSSSIRTDTQYF. The CDR3 DNA sequence: TGTTCCAGCAGCATCCGGACAGATACGCAGTATTTT.

The gene calls are TRBV10-1 and TRBJ2-1, with D uncertain. Trimming removed 8 bases from V and 0 bases from J, with 8 bases in between. This CDR3 has 13 residues. Germline V gene lookup returns CDR1 WNHNN and CDR2 SYGVQD (reference sequence). The CDR3 region is CASSLSSYNEQFF. The DNA of the CDR3 is TGCGCCAGCTCCCTGAGCTCCTACAATGAGCAGTTCTTC.

This clone has more than one count but fewer than ten. The chain joins TRBV7-2 to TRBJ1-4; the match to TRBD1 covers 10 bases. V lost 8 bases to trimming and J lost 5 bases; unmatched junction nucleotides: 5. The V gene's germline CDR1 is SGHTA and CDR2 FQGNSA. The CDR3 is 14 residues long. Written as DNA, the CDR3 is TGTGCCAGCTCCTGGGGACAGGGGAATGAAAAACTGTTTTTT. Translation gives CASSWGQGNEKLFF.

The chain employs TRBV9 and TRBJ1-5; the match to TRBD1 covers 9 bases. The V segment lost 4 bases and the J segment 3 bases; nucleotides outside the gene matches: 5. Germline CDR1 SGDLS, CDR2 YYNGEE. The CDR3 sequence is 15 residues long. In DNA form, the CDR3 reads TGTGCCAGCAGCCTAGGGACAGGGAACAATCAGCCCCAGCATTTT. This sequence encodes CASSLGTGNNQPQHF.

V usage is TRBV6-5 and J usage is TRBJ1-6; TRBD1 matches 7 bases. V dropped 6 bases and J dropped 5; count of bases not matched to a gene: 4. Germline lookup yields CDR1 MNHEY and CDR2 SVGAGI. This CDR3 comprises 14 residues. The CDR3 is CASSRDRDNSPLHF. CDR3 in DNA: TGTGCCAGCAGCCGAGACAGGGATAATTCACCCCTCCACTTT.

The genes are TRBV19 and TRBJ1-6, with 9 bases lining up with TRBD1. J lost 8 bases, V lost 2 bases, and 4 bases had no gene match. Germline V gene lookup returns CDR1 LNHDA and CDR2 SQIVND (reference sequence). CDR3 length: 15 amino acids. Written as DNA, the CDR3 is TGTGCCAGTAGTATATCGGGACAGGGAGATTCACCCCTCCACTTT. This gives the protein CASSISGQGDSPLHF.

The rearrangement joins TRBV6-6 to TRBJ2-2, with 8 nucleotides matching TRBD1. The CDR3 loop spans 15 amino acids. Germline V gives CDR1 MNHNY, CDR2 SVGAGI (reference sequence). V lost 8 bases and J lost 7; bases outside the gene matches: 12. The DNA for the CDR3 is TGTGCCAGCGGACAGAAGACAGGGGCGGTCGGGGAGCTGTTTTTT. Translating gives CASGQKTGAVGELFF.

This clone was picked up a small number of times. V is TRBV5-1 and J is TRBJ2-2, with D perhaps TRBD2 (7 bases). CDR1 SGHRS and CDR2 YFSETQ come from the germline V gene. V shed 0 bases and J shed 2 bases, with 14 bases lying between them. This CDR3 is 17 amino acids long. CDR3 in amino acids: CASSLVFGGANTGELFF. In DNA form, the CDR3 reads TGCGCCAGCAGCTTGGTGTTTGGGGGGGCCAACACCGGGGAGCTGTTTTTT.

The table lists this clone with a few counts. The gene calls are TRBV7-9 and TRBJ1-3; 8 bases agree with TRBD1. CDR3 length equals 14 residues. The V segment lost 5 bases and the J segment 7 bases; nucleotides outside the gene matches: 7. The germline V gene encodes CDR1 SEHNR and CDR2 FQNEAQ (reference sequence). The CDR3 is CASSMTGTGNTIYF. The CDR3, as DNA: TGTGCCAGCAGCATGACAGGGACAGGCAACACCATATATTTT.

The chain employs TRBV5-1 and TRBJ1-4; D call uncertain. Trimming took off 1 base at V and 0 bases at J, with 7 bases between the two ends. Germline CDR1 is SGHRS and CDR2 is YFSETQ. This CDR3 has 15 amino acids. The chain's CDR3 is CASSLLPATNEKLFF. The CDR3 DNA sequence: TGCGCCAGCAGCTTGCTCCCAGCAACTAATGAAAAACTGTTTTTT.

V gene TRBV7-6 combines with J gene TRBJ2-1; 7 nucleotides agree with TRBD2. This CDR3 region has 14 residues. Trimming at V came to 4 bases and at J to 9 bases, leaving 9 bases not matched to a gene. Germline lookup yields CDR1 SGHVS and CDR2 FNYEAQ. In nucleotides, the CDR3 is TGTGCCAGCAGCTCCGGGACTAATCCTACTGAGCAGTTCTTC. Protein product: CASSSGTNPTEQFF.

The chain combines TRBV10-3 with TRBJ1-3; 8 bases align to TRBD1. The trim removed 0 bases at V and 2 bases at J, leaving 0 bases unmatched. Germline V lookup: CDR1 ENHRY, CDR2 SYGVKD. There are 15 residues in the CDR3. Written as DNA, the CDR3 is TGTGCCATCAGTGAGTCGACAGGGGCTGGAAACACCATATATTTT. Translated, it gives CAISESTGAGNTIYF.

The gene calls are TRBV5-4 and TRBJ1-5; D is ambiguous. This CDR3 region has 17 residues. The V end lost 1 base, the J end lost 10 bases, and 24 bases lay between the germline ends. CDR1 and CDR2 (germline): SGHNT, YYREEE (reference sequence). In DNA, the CDR3 is TGTGCCAGCAGCTTGACCAGACACCAGTTGAGGGTACTACCCCAGCATTTT. Translation gives CASSLTRHQLRVLPQHF.

The V call is TRBV11-1, the J call TRBJ2-7; D is undetermined. The V end lost 5 bases, the J end lost 1 base, and 9 bases lay between the germline ends. CDR1 and CDR2 from the germline V gene are SGHAT and FQDESV (reference sequence). The CDR3 is 13 residues long. CDR3 in DNA: TGTGCCAGCAGCCCCCCACAGTCCTACGAGCAGTACTTC. This translates into CASSPPQSYEQYF.

This clone was picked up one time. The chain links TRBV7-9 to TRBJ2-1; 9 nucleotides match TRBD1. The CDR3 covers 16 residues. Germline CDR1 SEHNR, CDR2 FQNEAQ (reference sequence). With 2 bases clipped from V and 3 bases from J, the junction kept 5 bases outside the gene matches. CDR3 DNA sequence: TGTGCCAGCAGCTTAACCGAGACAGGGGGCTACAATGAGCAGTTCTTC. The encoded protein is CASSLTETGGYNEQFF.

The chain uses TRBV30 and TRBJ2-1; 9 bases line up with TRBD1. The CDR3 spans 14 residues. The ends lost 3 bases at V and 6 bases at J; junction bases unmatched: 6. Germline values: CDR1 GTSNPN, CDR2 SVGIG (reference sequence). CDR3 region: CAWRLGTGRNEQFF. The CDR3 DNA is TGTGCCTGGAGACTGGGGACAGGGCGCAATGAGCAGTTCTTC.

The chain recombines TRBV7-3 with TRBJ2-2; D might be TRBD2 (7 bases). The CDR3 is 17 residues long. Germline V gene data show CDR1 as SGHTA and CDR2 as FQGTGA. The ends were cut back, 1 base at V and 1 base at J, with 13 bases in the middle. CDR3 region: CASSLMGGRGNTGELFF. Here the CDR3 DNA reads TGTGCCAGCAGCTTAATGGGGGGGCGGGGGAACACCGGGGAGCTGTTTTTT.

DNA of the CDR3: TGTGCCATCAAGGCCGCGACAGGGGATGAGACTGAAGCTTTCTTT. Protein sequence: CAIKAATGDETEAFF. This rearrangement joins TRBV10-3 to TRBJ1-1; 8 nucleotides align to TRBD1. Germline lookup yields CDR1 ENHRY and CDR2 SYGVKD. The CDR3 runs 15 residues. V trimming: 7 bases; J trimming: 5 bases; junction bases outside the gene matches: 12.